The TCR beta chain under discussion was sequenced for a study of cytomegalovirus exposure and HLA in healthy donors. Study context: HLA-typed donors contributed 65 million to 85 million unique TCRs, which were held in an early data release.

CDR1 MNHEY and CDR2 SVGAGI come from the germline V gene. The CDR3 totals 16 residues. The V gene lost 1 base and the J gene lost 7 bases, with 19 bases spanning the gap. The PCR made use of 60 Vbeta and 13 Jbeta primers. Some clones are missing from TCRdb's copy, which holds only in-frame ones; the method was immunoSEQ multiplex PCR. The sample holds over 200,000 clones, about 89% seen once. Sample: PBMCs. The origin of this receptor is a woman younger than 30 in good health and CMV-seronegative. This chain uses TRBV6-5 with TRBJ1-2; D not resolved. CDR3 coding DNA: TGTGCCAGCAGTTACTGGGAGGGAGTAAGTGGAGTTGGCTACACCTTC. It encodes CASSYWEGVSGVGYTF.